This T cell receptor beta chain was observed in a study of long-term antiretroviral therapy in people with HIV. A v3.0 immunoSEQ assay was performed at survey level. TCRdb's table, derived via immunoSEQ multiplex PCR, lists solely in-frame clones and lacks some. The table has roughly 20,000 clones, 80% to 85% seen once. The sequences come from unsorted PBMCs, collected 1.9 years after starting antiretroviral therapy. The clonotype originates from a woman aged 45-59 years with HIV.

CDR3 nucleotides: TGTGCCAGCAGCGTACAGGAAGGCACGTACAATGAGCAGTTCTTC. This gives the protein CASSVQEGTYNEQFF. The chain combines TRBV9 with TRBJ2-1; no definite D call. Germline V gene data show CDR1 as SGDLS and CDR2 as YYNGEE. This CDR3 comprises 15 residues. V gave up 1 base and J gave up 4 bases, with 12 bases separating them.